The 24 T cell receptor beta chains listed next were all sequenced from one sample in a study of cytomegalovirus exposure and HLA in healthy donors. PCR was performed using 60 Vbeta and 13 Jbeta primers. Repertoires were generated with immunoSEQ multiplex PCR, while TCRdb's copy carries only in-frame clones and drops some. This table has around 120,000 clones, 70% to 80% appearing once. Sequenced input: PBMCs. The source of these receptors is a man aged 50 to 59 in good health and CMV-seropositive.

The chain has TRBV13 and TRBJ1-2, with 7 bases aligning to TRBD1. Germline V gene data show CDR1 as PRHDT and CDR2 as FYEKMQ (reference sequence). After removal of 5 bases from V and 5 bases from J, the junction contained 11 bases not matched to a gene. This CDR3 region has 15 residues. In nucleotides, the CDR3 is TGTGCCAGCAGCACCGGGGACAGACTTACTTATGGCTACACCTTC. Amino acids: CASSTGDRLTYGYTF.

V is TRBV6-5 and J is TRBJ1-1, with TRBD1 identical over 11 bases. Germline CDR1 and CDR2: MNHEY and SVGAGI. Unmatched junction bases numbered 6, after V lost 1 base and J lost 5 bases. CDR3 length: 16 residues. The CDR3 nucleotides are TGTGCCAGCAGTTACTTAAGGACAGGGGGCGAGACTGAAGCTTTCTTT. It specifies CASSYLRTGGETEAFF.

The chain has TRBV2 and TRBJ1-1; the match to TRBD1 covers 7 bases. From germline, CDR1 is SNHLY and CDR2 FYNNEI. V gave up 7 bases and J gave up 5 bases; unmatched junction bases: 10. The CDR3 contains 14 residues. The CDR3 is CASTNDRVVTEAFF. The DNA for the CDR3 is TGTGCCAGCACCAACGACAGGGTCGTAACTGAAGCTTTCTTT.

The chain links TRBV5-4 to TRBJ1-2; 7 bases line up with TRBD1. The germline V gene has CDR1 SGHNT and CDR2 YYREEE (reference sequence). This CDR3 contains 15 residues. V dropped 4 bases and J dropped 10; count of bases not matched to a gene: 16. The CDR3 loop reads CASSTGRGYRGVYTF. CDR3 coding DNA: TGTGCCAGCAGCACTGGAAGGGGGTACAGGGGCGTCTACACCTTC.

The chain combines TRBV7-8 with TRBJ2-7; TRBD1 agrees at 8 bases. V shed 3 bases, J shed 7 bases, and the junction held 5 bases outside the gene matches. There are 13 residues in the CDR3. Germline assignment: CDR1 SGHVS and CDR2 FQNEAQ. CDR3 coding DNA: TGTGCCAGCAGCTTCCAGGGGGCTGGGGAGCAGTACTTC. Translated, it gives CASSFQGAGEQYF.

V is TRBV15 and J is TRBJ2-3; TRBD2 aligns across 10 bases. Germline-derived CDR1 and CDR2 are LNHNV and YYDKDF (reference sequence). The CDR3 is 17 amino acids. Germline trimming cut 0 bases from V and 4 bases from J; bases unmatched to any gene: 7. In nucleotides, the CDR3 is TGTGCCACCAGCAGAGATCTAAGCGGGGGGGCGGCAGATACGCAGTATTTT. This translates into CATSRDLSGGAADTQYF.

The chain combines TRBV6-1 with TRBJ1-1, with 7 bases lining up with TRBD1. V gave up 4 bases and J gave up 1 base; unmatched junction bases: 9. Germline CDR1 is MNHNS and CDR2 is SASEGT. The CDR3 consists of 16 residues. The CDR3 bases are TGTGCCAGCAGTGGAGGAAGGGGGCTCCGGAACACTGAAGCTTTCTTT. Amino acids: CASSGGRGLRNTEAFF.

The genes are TRBV6-1 and TRBJ2-2; maybe TRBD1 (5 bases). Germline lookup yields CDR1 MNHNS and CDR2 SASEGT. The V and J ends lost 6 bases and 0 bases respectively, with 11 bases between them. CDR3 size: 15 residues. CDR3 sequence (DNA): TGTGCCAGCAGAAGACAGACCGCGAACACCGGGGAGCTGTTTTTT. Amino acid sequence: CASRRQTANTGELFF.

This chain links TRBV15 with TRBJ1-5, with D possibly TRBD1 on 5 matching bases. V lost 0 bases, J lost 6 bases, and 12 bases lay in between. CDR3 size: 15 residues. Germline lookup yields CDR1 LNHNV and CDR2 YYDKDF (reference sequence). CDR3 sequence: CATSRDRGSAQPQHF. CDR3 DNA: TGTGCCACCAGCAGAGATCGGGGGTCGGCTCAGCCCCAGCATTTT.

This sequence joins TRBV6-1 and TRBJ1-2, with a tentative D call TRBD1 (6 bases). The germline V gene encodes CDR1 MNHNS and CDR2 SASEGT. The V gene lost 5 bases and the J gene lost 4 bases, with 17 bases spanning the gap. The CDR3 is made up of 15 amino acids. This CDR3 is CASSPLQTGSYGYTF. Here the CDR3 DNA reads TGTGCCAGCAGTCCACTACAAACAGGGAGCTATGGCTACACCTTC.

The sample holds one count of this clone. V usage is TRBV6-6 and J usage is TRBJ1-1, with D unclear. From germline, CDR1 is MNHNY and CDR2 SVGAGI (reference sequence). The CDR3 loop spans 13 amino acids. Trimming stripped 5 bases from V and 4 bases from J, with 11 bases between. Here the CDR3 DNA reads TGTGCCAGCAGTAAACTTCGGGGCACTGAAGCTTTCTTT. Translated: CASSKLRGTEAFF.

The chain combines TRBV2 with TRBJ2-5; D is possibly TRBD1 (6 bases). Germline lookup yields CDR1 SNHLY and CDR2 FYNNEI. V was shortened by 9 bases and J by 4 bases, with 12 bases between the two germline ends. This CDR3 is 12 amino acids long. CDR3 in amino acids: CASATGRETQYF. DNA of the CDR3: TGTGCCAGTGCGACAGGAAGAGAGACCCAGTACTTC. Complete variable domain (other parts from reference TRBV2 and TRBJ2-5): EPEVTQTPSHQVTQMGQEVILRCVPISNHLYFYWYRQILGQKVEFLVSFYNNEISEKSEIFDDQFSVERPDGSNFTLKIRSTKLEDSAMYFCASATGRETQYFGPGTRLLVL.

The chain's CDR3 is CASSPSNTGELFF. CDR3 bases: TGTGCCAGCAGTCCTTCGAACACCGGGGAGCTGTTTTTT. The chain is built from TRBV2 and TRBJ2-2; D not certain. Trimming took 5 bases from V and 0 from J, leaving 4 bases between them. Germline values: CDR1 SNHLY, CDR2 FYNNEI. CDR3 length equals 13 residues.

This chain connects TRBV5-6 to TRBJ2-3; D may be TRBD1 (6 bases). There are 14 residues in the CDR3. In germline, CDR1 is SGHDT, CDR2 YYEEEE. V shed 1 base and J shed 8 bases, with 14 bases lying between them. The CDR3 bases are TGTGCCAGCAGCTTGAGGCAGGGGCGCGCTACGCAGTATTTT. This encodes CASSLRQGRATQYF.

The chain employs TRBV25-1 and TRBJ1-4, with TRBD1 matching over 7 bases. Germline CDR1 is MGHDK and CDR2 is SYGVNS. The ends lost 3 bases at V and 4 bases at J; junction bases unmatched: 5. The CDR3 covers 15 residues. The CDR3 region has the DNA TGTGCCAGCAGTGACGACAGGGCGGGTAATGAAAAACTGTTTTTT. Translated: CASSDDRAGNEKLFF.

The V and J genes are TRBV30 and TRBJ1-3; tentative D call: TRBD1 (5 bases). CDR1 is GTSNPN and CDR2 is SVGIG in the germline V gene (reference sequence). V lost 3 bases and J lost 1, with 22 bases in between. The CDR3 spans 18 residues. The CDR3 spells CAWSRPPWGGDSGNTIYF. DNA for the CDR3: TGTGCCTGGAGCCGACCTCCCTGGGGAGGGGATTCTGGAAACACCATATATTTT.

The chain couples TRBV21-1 to TRBJ2-3; the tabulated D call, TRBD2, remains unverified against the DNA. TRBV21-1 is an annotated pseudogene. The CDR3 contains 16 residues. CDR3 coding DNA: TGTGCCAGCAGCAACCCGGGACTAGTATTCGCAGATACGCAGTATTTT. Encoded protein: CASSNPGLVFADTQYF.

V usage is TRBV9 and J usage is TRBJ1-1; D might be TRBD1 (5 bases). Per germline, CDR1 SGDLS and CDR2 YYNGEE. V was cut by 0 bases and J by 5 bases, with 8 bases left in between. The length of the CDR3 is 13 residues. The CDR3 is CASSVEGNTEAFF. The CDR3 nucleotides read TGTGCCAGCAGCGTAGAGGGGAATACTGAAGCTTTCTTT.

The V and J genes are TRBV7-6 and TRBJ1-6; 8 nucleotides match TRBD1. Looked up from germline, CDR1 is SGHVS and CDR2 is FNYEAQ. This CDR3 comprises 15 residues. With 5 bases clipped from V and 9 bases from J, the junction kept 9 bases outside the gene matches. CDR3 DNA: TGTGCCAGCAGCCAGGGGGCAGGGTTTGGTTCACCCCTCCACTTT. Amino acids: CASSQGAGFGSPLHF.

In its sample, this clone was seen once. V gene TRBV11-3 combines with J gene TRBJ2-1; 11 bases fit TRBD2. In germline, CDR1 is SGHNT, CDR2 YENEEA. The CDR3 is 15 amino acids. V lost 5 bases and J lost 8; bases outside the gene matches: 8. The CDR3 spells CASSPRLAGRDEQFF. In DNA, the CDR3 is TGTGCCAGCAGCCCGAGACTAGCGGGGAGGGATGAGCAGTTCTTC.

V usage is TRBV5-1 and J usage is TRBJ2-3; 12 bases fit TRBD2. The CDR3 runs 17 residues. Germline assignment: CDR1 SGHRS and CDR2 YFSETQ. Unmatched junction bases numbered 12, after V lost 4 bases and J lost 6 bases. The CDR3 spells CASSPLAGGPVSDTQYF. The CDR3 DNA reads TGCGCCAGCAGCCCGCTAGCGGGAGGGCCAGTATCCGATACGCAGTATTTT.

The genes are TRBV2 and TRBJ2-1; 7 bases match TRBD2. The CDR3 consists of 14 residues. With 6 bases clipped from V and 4 bases from J, the junction kept 6 bases outside the gene matches. Germline CDR1 and CDR2: SNHLY and FYNNEI. For the CDR3, the DNA is TGTGCCAGCAGGGGGGGGATTGAGTACAATGAGCAGTTCTTC. It encodes CASRGGIEYNEQFF. The full variable domain, completed using reference TRBV2 and TRBJ2-1, is EPEVTQTPSHQVTQMGQEVILRCVPISNHLYFYWYRQILGQKVEFLVSFYNNEISEKSEIFDDQFSVERPDGSNFTLKIRSTKLEDSAMYFCASRGGIEYNEQFFGPGTRLTVL.

The V and J genes are TRBV5-6 and TRBJ2-5, with a tentative D call TRBD2 (5 bases). V lost 2 bases, J lost 4 bases, and 12 bases lay in between. The CDR3 has 14 amino acids. Germline loops: CDR1 SGHDT, CDR2 YYEEEE. CDR3 sequence (DNA): TGTGCCAGCAGCTTTCTCACGCGGGCAGAGACCCAGTACTTC. It encodes CASSFLTRAETQYF.

The sample holds a few counts of this clone. J is TRBJ1-1 and V is TRBV27; weak D call: TRBD1 (5 bases). Trimming removed 5 bases from V and 1 base from J, with 11 bases in between. The CDR3 has 14 residues. Per germline, CDR1 MNHEY and CDR2 SMNVEV (reference sequence). The CDR3 reads CASSQTASNTEAFF. The DNA for the CDR3 is TGTGCCAGCAGTCAGACAGCCTCGAACACTGAAGCTTTCTTT.